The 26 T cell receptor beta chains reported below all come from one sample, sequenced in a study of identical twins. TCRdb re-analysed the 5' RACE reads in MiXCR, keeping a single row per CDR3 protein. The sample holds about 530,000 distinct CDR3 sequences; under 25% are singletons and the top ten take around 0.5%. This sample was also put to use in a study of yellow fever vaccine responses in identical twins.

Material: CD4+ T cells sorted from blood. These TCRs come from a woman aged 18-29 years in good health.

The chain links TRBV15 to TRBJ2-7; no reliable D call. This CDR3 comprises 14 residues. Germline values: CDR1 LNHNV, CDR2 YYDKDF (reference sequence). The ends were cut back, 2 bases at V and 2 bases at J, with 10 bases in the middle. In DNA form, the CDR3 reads TGTGCCACCAGCAGACAGGTCCTTACCTACGAGCAGTACTTC. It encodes CATSRQVLTYEQYF.

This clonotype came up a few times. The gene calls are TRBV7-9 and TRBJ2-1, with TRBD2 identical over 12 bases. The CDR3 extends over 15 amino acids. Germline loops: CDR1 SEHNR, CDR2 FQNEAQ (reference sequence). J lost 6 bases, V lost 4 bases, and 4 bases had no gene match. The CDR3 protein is CASSSGLAGSNEQFF. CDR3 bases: TGTGCCAGCAGCTCGGGACTAGCGGGCAGCAATGAGCAGTTCTTC.

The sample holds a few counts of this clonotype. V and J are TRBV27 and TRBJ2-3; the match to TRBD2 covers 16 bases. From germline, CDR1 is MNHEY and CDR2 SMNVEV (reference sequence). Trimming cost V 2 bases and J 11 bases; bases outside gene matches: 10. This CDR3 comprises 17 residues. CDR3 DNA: TGTGCCAGCAGTTTAGGTTTGGGACTAGCGGGGGGGCATGAGCAGTATTTT. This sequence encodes CASSLGLGLAGGHEQYF.

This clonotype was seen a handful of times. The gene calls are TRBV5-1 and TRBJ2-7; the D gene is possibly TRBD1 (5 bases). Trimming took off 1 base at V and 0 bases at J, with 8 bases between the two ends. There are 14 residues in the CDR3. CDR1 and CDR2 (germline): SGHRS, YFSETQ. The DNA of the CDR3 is TGCGCCAGCAGCTTGACAGGCTTCTCCTACGAGCAGTACTTC. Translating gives CASSLTGFSYEQYF.

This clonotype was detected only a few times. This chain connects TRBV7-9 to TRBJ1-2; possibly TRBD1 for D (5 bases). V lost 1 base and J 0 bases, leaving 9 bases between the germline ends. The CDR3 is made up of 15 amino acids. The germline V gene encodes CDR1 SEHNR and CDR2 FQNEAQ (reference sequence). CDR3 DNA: TGTGCCAGCAGCTTAGGACAGAGCACTAACTATGGCTACACCTTC. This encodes CASSLGQSTNYGYTF.

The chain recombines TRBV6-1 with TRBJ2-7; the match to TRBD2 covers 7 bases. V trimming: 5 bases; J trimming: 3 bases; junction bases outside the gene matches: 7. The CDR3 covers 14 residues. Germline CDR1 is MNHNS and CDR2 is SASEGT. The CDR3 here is CASSIASGNYEQYF. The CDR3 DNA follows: TGTGCCAGCAGTATAGCCAGCGGGAACTACGAGCAGTACTTC.

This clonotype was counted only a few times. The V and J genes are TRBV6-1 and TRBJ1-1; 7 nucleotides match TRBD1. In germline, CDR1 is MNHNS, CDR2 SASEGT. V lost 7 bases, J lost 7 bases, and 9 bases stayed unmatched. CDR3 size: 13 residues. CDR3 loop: CASNYRGYGEAFF. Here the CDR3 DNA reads TGTGCCAGCAACTACAGGGGATACGGTGAAGCTTTCTTT.

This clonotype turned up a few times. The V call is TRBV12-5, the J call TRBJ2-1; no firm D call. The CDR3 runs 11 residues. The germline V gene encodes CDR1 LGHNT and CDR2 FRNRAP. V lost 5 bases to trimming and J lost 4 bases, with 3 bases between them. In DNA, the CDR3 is TGTGCTAGTGGTGAATACAATGAGCAGTTCTTC. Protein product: CASGEYNEQFF.

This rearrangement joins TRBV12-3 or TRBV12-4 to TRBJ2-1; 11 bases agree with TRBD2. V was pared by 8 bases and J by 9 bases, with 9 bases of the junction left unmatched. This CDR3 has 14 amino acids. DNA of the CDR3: TGTGCCAGCGCCTCTAGCGGGAGGCCCGGTGAGCAGTTCTTC. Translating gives CASASSGRPGEQFF.

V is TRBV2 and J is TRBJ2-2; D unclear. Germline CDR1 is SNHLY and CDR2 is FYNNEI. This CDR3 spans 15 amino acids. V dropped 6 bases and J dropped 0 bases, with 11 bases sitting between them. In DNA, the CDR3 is TGTGCCAGCAGGGGGAACTACGCGAACACCGGGGAGCTGTTTTTT. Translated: CASRGNYANTGELFF.

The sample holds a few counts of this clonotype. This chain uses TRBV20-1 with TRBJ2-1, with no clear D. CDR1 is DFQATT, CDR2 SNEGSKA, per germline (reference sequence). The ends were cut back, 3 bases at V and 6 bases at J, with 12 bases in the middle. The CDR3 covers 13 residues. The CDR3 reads CSASTTPSNEQFF. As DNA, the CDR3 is TGCAGTGCTAGCACGACCCCCAGCAATGAGCAGTTCTTC.

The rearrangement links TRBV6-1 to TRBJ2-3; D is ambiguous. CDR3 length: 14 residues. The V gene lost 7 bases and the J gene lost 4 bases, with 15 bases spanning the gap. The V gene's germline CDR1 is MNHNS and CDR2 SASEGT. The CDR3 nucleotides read TGTGCCAGCACCCGAGAACCAGCAGCAGATACGCAGTATTTT. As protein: CASTREPAADTQYF.

The CDR3 here is CASSITGPADTQYF. DNA for the CDR3: TGCGCCAGCAGCATAACCGGGCCCGCAGATACGCAGTATTTT. The rearrangement uses TRBV5-1 and TRBJ2-3; D is unclear. V was pared by 4 bases and J by 4 bases, with 13 bases between. Germline V CDR1 and CDR2: SGHRS, YFSETQ. The CDR3 has 14 residues.

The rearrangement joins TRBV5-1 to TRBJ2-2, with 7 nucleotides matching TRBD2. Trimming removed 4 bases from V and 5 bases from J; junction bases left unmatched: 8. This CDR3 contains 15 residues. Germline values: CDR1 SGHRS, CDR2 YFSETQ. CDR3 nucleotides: TGCGCCAGCAGCCCACCCGTCGGGGGGACCGGGGAGCTGTTTTTT. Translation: CASSPPVGGTGELFF. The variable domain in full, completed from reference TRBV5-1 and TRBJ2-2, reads KAGVTQTPRYLIKTRGQQVTLSCSPISGHRSVSWYQQTPGQGLQFLFEYFSETQRNKGNFPGRFSGRQFSNSRSEMNVSTLELGDSALYLCASSPPVGGTGELFFGEGSRLTVL.

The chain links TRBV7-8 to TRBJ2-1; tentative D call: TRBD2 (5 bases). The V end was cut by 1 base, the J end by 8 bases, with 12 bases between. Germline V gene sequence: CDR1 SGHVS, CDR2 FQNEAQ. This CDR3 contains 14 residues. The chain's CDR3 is CASSLGQISDEQFF. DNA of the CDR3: TGTGCCAGCAGCTTAGGCCAAATTAGCGATGAGCAGTTCTTC.

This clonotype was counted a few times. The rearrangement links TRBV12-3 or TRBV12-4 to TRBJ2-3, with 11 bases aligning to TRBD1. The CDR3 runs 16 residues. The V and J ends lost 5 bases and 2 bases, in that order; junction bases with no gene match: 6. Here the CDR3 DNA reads TGTGCCAGCAGTCTGGGGGACAGGGGGTACACAGATACGCAGTATTTT. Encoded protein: CASSLGDRGYTDTQYF.

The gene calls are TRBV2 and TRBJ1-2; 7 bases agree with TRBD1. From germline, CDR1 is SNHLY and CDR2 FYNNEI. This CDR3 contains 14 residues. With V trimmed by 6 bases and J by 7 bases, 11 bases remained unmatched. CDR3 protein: CASRERQGSGGYTF. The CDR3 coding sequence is TGTGCCAGCAGGGAACGACAGGGTTCAGGTGGCTACACCTTC.

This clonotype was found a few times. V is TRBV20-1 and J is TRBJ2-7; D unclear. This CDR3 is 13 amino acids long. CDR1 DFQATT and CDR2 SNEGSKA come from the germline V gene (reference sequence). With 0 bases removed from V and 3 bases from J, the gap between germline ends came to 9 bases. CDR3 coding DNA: TGCAGTGCTAGAGATGGACGTTTCTACGAGCAGTACGTC. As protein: CSARDGRFYEQYV.

CDR3 sequence reads: CASSRKGSHNEQFF. DNA of the CDR3: TGTGCCAGCAGCCGAAAGGGGTCCCACAATGAGCAGTTCTTC. The gene calls are TRBV28 and TRBJ2-1, with D possibly matching TRBD1 (5 bases). CDR3 length: 14 residues. Germline-derived CDR1 and CDR2 are MDHEN and SYDVKM. Trimming removed 6 bases at V and 5 bases at J, with 14 bases between.

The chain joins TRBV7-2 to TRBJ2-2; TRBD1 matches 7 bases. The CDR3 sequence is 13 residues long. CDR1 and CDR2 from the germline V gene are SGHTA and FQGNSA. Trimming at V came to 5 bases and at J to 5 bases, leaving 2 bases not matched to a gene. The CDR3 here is CASSDRVTGELFF. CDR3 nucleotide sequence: TGTGCCAGCAGCGACAGGGTTACCGGGGAGCTGTTTTTT.

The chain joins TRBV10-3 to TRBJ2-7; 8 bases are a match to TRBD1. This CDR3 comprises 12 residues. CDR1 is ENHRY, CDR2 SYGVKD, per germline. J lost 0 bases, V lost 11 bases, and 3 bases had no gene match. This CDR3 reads CALTGDSYEQYF. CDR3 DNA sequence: TGTGCCCTGACAGGGGACTCCTACGAGCAGTACTTC.

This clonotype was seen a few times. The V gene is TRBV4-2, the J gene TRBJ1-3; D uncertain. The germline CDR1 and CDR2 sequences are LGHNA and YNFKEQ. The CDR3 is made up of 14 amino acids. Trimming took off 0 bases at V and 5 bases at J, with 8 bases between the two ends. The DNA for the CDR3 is TGTGCCAGCAGCCAAGATCTAACTCGAAACACCATATATTTT. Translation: CASSQDLTRNTIYF.

This CDR3 reads CASSQQGANVLTF. CDR3 DNA sequence: TGTGCCAGCAGCCAACAAGGGGCCAACGTCCTGACTTTC. The rearrangement uses TRBV3-1 and TRBJ2-6; no clear D. The CDR3 covers 13 residues. Germline values: CDR1 LGHDT, CDR2 YNNKEL (reference sequence). V shed 2 bases and J shed 4 bases, with 3 bases lying between them.

CDR3: CSAADPGLARKTQYF. The CDR3 DNA reads TGCAGTGCTGCCGATCCGGGACTAGCACGGAAGACCCAGTACTTC. The J gene is TRBJ2-5, the V gene TRBV20-1; TRBD2 agrees at 9 bases. V shed 5 bases, J shed 6 bases, and the junction held 13 bases outside the gene matches. CDR1 is DFQATT and CDR2 is SNEGSKA in the germline V gene (reference sequence). The CDR3 is made up of 15 amino acids.

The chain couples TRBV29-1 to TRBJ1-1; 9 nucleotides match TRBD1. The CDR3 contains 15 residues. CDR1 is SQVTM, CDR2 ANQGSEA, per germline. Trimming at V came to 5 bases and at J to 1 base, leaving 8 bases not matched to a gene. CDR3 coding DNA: TGCAGCGTTCGCCCCGGGACAGGGCAGAACACTGAAGCTTTCTTT. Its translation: CSVRPGTGQNTEAFF.

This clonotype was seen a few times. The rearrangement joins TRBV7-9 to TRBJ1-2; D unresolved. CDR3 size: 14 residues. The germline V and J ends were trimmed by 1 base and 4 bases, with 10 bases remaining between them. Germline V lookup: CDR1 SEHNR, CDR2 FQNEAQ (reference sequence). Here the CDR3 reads CASSLGGSAYGYTF. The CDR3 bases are TGTGCCAGCAGCTTAGGGGGTTCGGCCTATGGCTACACCTTC.